This T cell receptor beta chain comes out of a study of OX40 agonist ivuxolimab in advanced cancers. General notes on the study: The costimulatory receptor OX40 (CD134) was targeted by ivuxolimab, a fully human IgG2 agonistic monoclonal antibody. Intravenous ivuxolimab was administered to patients every 2 weeks at six dose levels: 0.01, 0.1, 0.3, 1.5, 3 and 10 mg/kg. Of the roughly 52 dose-escalation patients, hepatocellular carcinoma was present in around 19, melanoma in approximately 15, renal cell carcinoma in 9 and head and neck cancer in 9. A male proportion of 82.7% and a mean age of around 60 years, ranging from roughly 20 to 80, were recorded for the dose-escalation cohort. Patients were allowed to have had prior anti-PD-1, anti-PD-L1 or anti-CTLA-4 therapy, and around two fifths of the dose-escalation patients had been treated with checkpoint inhibitors. Partial responses occurred in three dose-escalation patients, of whom one had hepatocellular carcinoma and two had cutaneous melanoma. Peripheral TCRbeta sequencing was intended to test whether TCR sequence diversity was altered and clonal T-cell expansion was caused by ivuxolimab. The paper describes the monotherapy dose-escalation part (N = 52 patients) of the phase I trial of ivuxolimab.

For sequencing of the TCRbeta CDR3 region, genomic DNA was extracted from the sorted cells. TCRbeta CDR3 regions were sequenced using the immunoSEQ Assay. This is the immuneACCESS table as TCRdb keeps it, with only in-frame sequences that have V and J called. A part of the clones is gone; compared with another copy, unresolved V genes explain less than half, and the rest is unexplained. For this sample the table gives about 62,000 clones, of which around 84% were detected only once. 2.4% of the sample comes from the top ten. Study-wide conclusions, independent of this receptor: Low levels of normalized T-cell clonal expansion were also shown by some nonresponding patients. At doses from 0.1 to 3.0 mg/kg, clonal expansion was seen in both CD4+ and CD8+ blood T cells between baseline and week 6. After ivuxolimab, expanded clones were on average more numerous among CD8+ T cells than among CD4+ T cells. Antigen specificity was not determined for the clonally expanded peripheral T cells. In partial responders in the 0.1-3.0 mg/kg groups, normalized peripheral clonal expansion was found to be among the lowest, especially among CD8+ T cells.

Patients with autoimmune disease history or receiving systemic immunosuppression were excluded from the trial. Peripheral blood for TCR sequencing was collected from all dose cohorts at baseline, on cycle 4 day 1, and on cycle 7 day 1. Samples were obtained from an open-label, multicenter, first-in-human phase I dose-escalation trial of ivuxolimab. The trial enrolled adults with locally advanced or metastatic head and neck squamous cell, hepatocellular, melanoma or renal cell carcinoma. Before TCR sequencing, CD4+ T cells and CD8+ T cells from peripheral blood were sorted into separate populations. The CDR3, cysteine through phenylalanine, is 15 amino acids long. Kept here is only the CDR3 DNA, which spans 45 bases and is read in frame from base 1. CDR1 and CDR2 (SQVTM, ANQGSEA) derive from the germline V gene. Cut back by 7 bases and 4 bases, the V and J ends lie 19 bases apart. Remarks on this clone: This receptor's antigen is unknown. There are no base qualities to consult, and no much larger clone falls within one base.

The chain is made from TRBV29-1 and TRBJ2-2; TRBD1 might be the D gene, on 6 matching bases. The source is an adult with an advanced solid tumor such as melanoma, head and neck, liver or kidney cancer. The sequenced sample was CD4+ or CD8+ T cells sorted from blood, obtained in a trial of the OX40 agonist ivuxolimab. Read as DNA, the sequence is TGCAGCGCGTTTAGGGACATCGTGGGCACCGGGGAGCTGTTTTTT. Its amino acids are CSAFRDIVGTGELFF.